A selection of T cell receptor beta chains follows, all from one sample in a study of T cell repertoires in cytomegalovirus infection. TCRdb re-called the reads through MiXCR, storing one row per CDR3 protein. The data contain about half a million distinct CDR3 sequences, about 33% of them singletons. No antigen has been identified for these receptors. The material was cultured PBMCs, obtained from culture after CMV antigen stimulation. The receptors stem from a human donor in good health (CMV status not recorded). Some clones in this sample may be carry-over from other donors' samples. Both conserved end residues are part of each CDR3. The order of the fields is J gene, V gene, D gene, clone size, CDR3 DNA, CDR3 protein. The D gene is left open where the match is weak. Clone size is not always given. Where it is, it says once, few, many or a class for expanded clones.

>TRBJ2-7|TRBV12-3/TRBV12-4|TRBD1|few
TGTGCCAGCAGCTACCTGGACAGGGGGGCCTACGAGCAGTACTTC
CASSYLDRGAYEQYF
>TRBJ2-5|TRBV4-3|TRBD2|few
TGCGCCAGCAGTCAAGATCTAGGACTAGCGGAAGAGACCCAGTACTTC
CASSQDLGLAEETQYF
>TRBJ1-5|TRBV6-2/TRBV6-3|-|-
TGTGCCAGCCAAGTGGTGGGCAATCAGCCCCAGCATTTT
CASQVVGNQPQHF
>TRBJ2-5|TRBV29-1|TRBD1|-
TGCAGCGTGCGTCCGGGACAGGGGTATGAGACCCAGTACTTC
CSVRPGQGYETQYF
>TRBJ1-4|TRBV29-1|-|-
TGCAGCGTTGTGGGGGGGAATGAAAAACTGTTTTTT
CSVVGGNEKLFF
>TRBJ2-2|TRBV6-2/TRBV6-3|-|-
TGTGCCAGCAGCGCGCTACGATCGAGGGACACCGGGGAGCTGTTTTTT
CASSALRSRDTGELFF
>TRBJ1-5|TRBV20-1|TRBD1|few
TGCAGTGCAAAGGACAGGGTGGATAGCAATCAGCCCCAGCATTTT
CSAKDRVDSNQPQHF
>TRBJ1-3|TRBV5-6|-|-
TGTGCCAGCAGCTTTTGGAACTCTGGAAACACCATATATTTT
CASSFWNSGNTIYF
>TRBJ1-2|TRBV4-1|-|-
TGCGCCAGCAGCCAAGAAGGGGCAGGTTCTTTTAACTATGGCTACACCTTC
CASSQEGAGSFNYGYTF
>TRBJ1-1|TRBV6-2/TRBV6-3|TRBD1|-
TGTGCCAGCAGACGGACAGGGGCCTTCGATAATGCTTTCTTT
CASRRTGAFDNAFF
>TRBJ2-3|TRBV7-6|TRBD1|many
TGTGCCAGCAGCTTAGCGCCCGACAGGGGAAGGACAGATACGCAGTATTTT
CASSLAPDRGRTDTQYF
>TRBJ2-1|TRBV7-8|-|-
TGTGCCAGCAGCTTTCGGGCCTCCTGGGAGAATGAGCAGTTCTTC
CASSFRASWENEQFF
>TRBJ2-6|TRBV12-3/TRBV12-4|TRBD1|many
TGTGCCAGCCGAGCGGGACAGGGGGGATCTGGGGCCAACGTCCTGACTTTC
CASRAGQGGSGANVLTF
>TRBJ2-7|TRBV29-1|TRBD2|-
TGCAGCGTTGAGGGGGAGGGTTTCGGGTCCTACGAGCAGTACTTC
CSVEGEGFGSYEQYF
>TRBJ2-1|TRBV6-5|-|-
TGTGCCAGCAGTCCCGGGGTTCCGAGCTCCTACAATGAGCAGTTCTTC
CASSPGVPSSYNEQFF
>TRBJ2-1|TRBV6-8|TRBD2|-
TGTGCCAGCAGGACCCGGCTAGCGGGAGGGTCCTACAATGAGCAGTTCTTC
CASRTRLAGGSYNEQFF
>TRBJ2-7|TRBV6-1|-|-
TGTGCCAGCAGCCGAGGACAGGGAGGGTTATACGAGCAGTACTTC
CASSRGQGGLYEQYF
>TRBJ1-1|TRBV12-3/TRBV12-4|-|few
TGTGCCAGCAGTACCCCCGGCACTGAAGCTTTCTTT
CASSTPGTEAFF
>TRBJ2-5|TRBV20-1|TRBD1|-
TGCAGTGCGGGACAGGGGGTGAGAGAGACCCAGTACTTC
CSAGQGVRETQYF
>TRBJ2-1|TRBV10-3|TRBD2|-
TGTGCCATCAGGGGAGCGGGAGTCGAATACAATGAGCAGTTCTTC
CAIRGAGVEYNEQFF
>TRBJ1-6|TRBV10-2|TRBD1|-
TGCGCCAGCAGTGGACAGGGCCATAATTCACCCCTCCACTTT
CASSGQGHNSPLHF
>TRBJ2-3|TRBV7-2|-|-
TGTGCCAGCAGCATCCAGGGAAGCCCCACAGATACGCAGTATTTT
CASSIQGSPTDTQYF
>TRBJ2-1|TRBV7-9|TRBD2|once
TGTGCCAGCAGCTTAGATCACGTGGCGGGAGAGGGGCAGTTCTTC
CASSLDHVAGEGQFF
>TRBJ1-4|TRBV5-1|-|-
TGCGCCAGCAGCCCCTGGGGGGCCCTTAATGAAAAACTGTTTTTT
CASSPWGALNEKLFF
>TRBJ2-1|TRBV4-1|-|-
TGCGCCAGCAGCCCGATAGGGGTCGAGTCCTACAATGGGCAGTTCTTC
CASSPIGVESYNGQFF
>TRBJ1-2|TRBV7-2|-|-
TGTGCCAGCAGCTCGGGGTACGGGGTCTATGGCTACACCTTC
CASSSGYGVYGYTF